The 2 T cell receptor beta chains in this list originate from one sample, sequenced in a study of blood T cells in healthy people across ages. The second PCR ran about 6 to 11 cycles with a sample-barcoded 5' primer and J-beta primers. TCRdb recomputed calls from the 5' RACE reads with MiXCR, one row per CDR3 protein. The sample holds around 1,500,000 distinct CDR3 sequences, roughly 45% seen once. The sample consisted of blood. The receptors here all came from a woman aged 18 to 35 in good health.

The chain employs TRBV20-1 and TRBJ1-5; tentatively, D is TRBD1 (5 bases). Deletions cut 3 bases from V and 4 bases from J, with 19 bases between. There are 16 residues in the CDR3. From germline, CDR1 is DFQATT and CDR2 SNEGSKA (reference sequence). The CDR3 coding sequence is TGCAGTGCTAGTGTCCGCCTAGGGACTATAAATCAGCCCCAGCATTTT. This sequence encodes CSASVRLGTINQPQHF.

Concerning this clonotype itself: Sequence at one end of the junction differs from germline and may be a read error. The rearrangement links TRBV6-2 or TRBV6-3 to TRBJ1-5; the D gene is possibly TRBD1 (5 bases). CDR1 MNHEY and CDR2 SVGEGT come from the germline V gene. This CDR3 has 12 residues. Here the CDR3 DNA reads TGTGCCAGCAGTTACGAAGCGGGGCCCAAGCATTTT. This encodes CASSYEAGPKHF.